This TCR beta chain stems from a study of T cells in women clearing cervical HPV infection. Study as a whole: Case blood was drawn when the lesion was first found; control blood after infection became undetectable.

Cervical HPV DNA detected by MY09/MY11 PCR, typed by dot-blot. Profiled with immunoSEQ multiplex PCR; TCRdb holds only in-frame clones, not every one. In all, the sample yields over 25,000 clones. Findings of the study overall: Effector/memory and HPV-specific T cells were not isolated, and association timing is unknown.

A remark on this clone: Its specificity is unknown. Coverage ceases 3 residues before the CDR3 finishes, and the germline J gene fills in the end.

The CDR3 loop spans 18 amino acids. Deletions cut 1 base from V and 1 base from J, with 18 bases between. J is TRBJ2-3 and V is TRBV12-3 or TRBV12-4; D is perhaps TRBD1 (6 bases). The clonotype originates from a woman aged 18 to 75 with a cervical HPV16 infection that either progressed to CIN3+ or cleared (not recorded which). Sequenced sample: blood buffy coat. Here the CDR3 reads CASSLEQGGLLGTDTQYF. CDR3 bases read: TGTGCCAGCAGTTTAGAACAGGGTGGATTACTCGGCACAGATACG.